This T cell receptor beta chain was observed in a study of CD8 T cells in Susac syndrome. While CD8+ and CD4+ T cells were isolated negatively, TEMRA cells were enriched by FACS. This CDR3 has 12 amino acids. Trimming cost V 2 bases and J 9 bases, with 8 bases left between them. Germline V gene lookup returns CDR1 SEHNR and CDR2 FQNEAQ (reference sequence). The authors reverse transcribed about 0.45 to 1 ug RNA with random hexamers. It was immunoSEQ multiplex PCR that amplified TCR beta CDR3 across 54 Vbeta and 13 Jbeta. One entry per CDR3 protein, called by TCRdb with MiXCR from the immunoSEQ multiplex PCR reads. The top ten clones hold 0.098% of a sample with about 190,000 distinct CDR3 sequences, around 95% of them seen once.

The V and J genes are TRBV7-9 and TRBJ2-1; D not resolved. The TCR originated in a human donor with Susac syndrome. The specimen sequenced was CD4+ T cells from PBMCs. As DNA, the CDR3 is TGTGCCAGCAGCTTAACCATCCTTGAGCAGTTCTTC. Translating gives CASSLTILEQFF.